This TCR beta chain derives from a study of radiation and T cells in renal cell carcinoma. Profiled with immunoSEQ multiplex PCR; TCRdb holds only in-frame clones, not every one. Of some 140,000 clones in the sample, approximately 91% were seen once. Indicated time point: baseline pretreatment blood. Regarding treatment: 15 Gy SBRT to primary tumor, nephrectomy 4 weeks later. After SBRT, blood was collected at 2 and 4 weeks, plus baseline. The V end was cut by 0 bases, the J end by 1 base, with 10 bases between. Germline CDR1 reads SGHNT; CDR2 reads YYREEE (reference sequence). The CDR3 is 15 amino acids.

This chain uses TRBV5-4 with TRBJ1-1, with D tentatively TRBD1 (6 bases). Sequenced here: blood, sampled from a patient whose treatment included radiotherapy and nephrectomy. This TCR derives from a woman aged 50 to 65 with renal cell carcinoma. Written as DNA, the CDR3 is TGTGCCAGCAGCTTGGCAGGGGTGACGAACACTGAAGCTTTCTTT. Amino acids: CASSLAGVTNTEAFF.